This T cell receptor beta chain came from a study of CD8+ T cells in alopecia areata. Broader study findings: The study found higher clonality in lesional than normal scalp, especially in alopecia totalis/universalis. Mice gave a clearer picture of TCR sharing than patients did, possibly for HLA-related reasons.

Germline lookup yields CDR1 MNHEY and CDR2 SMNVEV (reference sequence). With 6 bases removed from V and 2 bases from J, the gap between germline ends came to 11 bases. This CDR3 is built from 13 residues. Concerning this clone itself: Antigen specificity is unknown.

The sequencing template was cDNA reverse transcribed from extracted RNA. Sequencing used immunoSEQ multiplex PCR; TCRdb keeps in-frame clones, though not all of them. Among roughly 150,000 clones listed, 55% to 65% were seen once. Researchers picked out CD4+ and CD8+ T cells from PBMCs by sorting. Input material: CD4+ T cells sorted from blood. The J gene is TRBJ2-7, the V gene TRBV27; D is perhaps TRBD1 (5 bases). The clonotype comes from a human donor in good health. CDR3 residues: CASRRDRAYEQYF. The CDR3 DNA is TGTGCCAGCAGACGCGACAGAGCCTACGAGCAGTACTTC.